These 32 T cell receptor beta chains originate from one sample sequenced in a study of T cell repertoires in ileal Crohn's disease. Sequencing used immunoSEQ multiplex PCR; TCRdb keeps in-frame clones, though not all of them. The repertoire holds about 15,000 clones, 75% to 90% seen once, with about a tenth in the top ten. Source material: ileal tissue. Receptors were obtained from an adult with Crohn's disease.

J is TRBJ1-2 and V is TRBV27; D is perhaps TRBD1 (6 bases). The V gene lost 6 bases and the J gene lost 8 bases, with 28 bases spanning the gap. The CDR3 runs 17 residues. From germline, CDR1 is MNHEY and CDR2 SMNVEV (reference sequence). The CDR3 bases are TGTGCCAGCAGATCCGTGGGGGCAGCCGACCTGGGGGACGGCTACACCTTC. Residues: CASRSVGAADLGDGYTF.

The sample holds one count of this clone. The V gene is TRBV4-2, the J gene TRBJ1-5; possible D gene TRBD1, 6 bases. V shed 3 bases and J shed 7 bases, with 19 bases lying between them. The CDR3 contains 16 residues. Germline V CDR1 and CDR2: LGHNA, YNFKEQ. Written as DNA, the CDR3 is TGTGCCAGCAGCCAGGGAGACAGGTTCGGATGGCAGCCCCAGCATTTT. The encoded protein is CASSQGDRFGWQPQHF.

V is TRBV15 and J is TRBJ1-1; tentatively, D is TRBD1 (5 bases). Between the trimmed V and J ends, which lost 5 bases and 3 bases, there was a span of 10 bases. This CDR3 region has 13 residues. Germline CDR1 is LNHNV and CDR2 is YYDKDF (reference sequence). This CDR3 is CATSPIGDTEAFF. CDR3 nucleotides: TGTGCCACCAGCCCTATAGGGGACACTGAAGCTTTCTTT.

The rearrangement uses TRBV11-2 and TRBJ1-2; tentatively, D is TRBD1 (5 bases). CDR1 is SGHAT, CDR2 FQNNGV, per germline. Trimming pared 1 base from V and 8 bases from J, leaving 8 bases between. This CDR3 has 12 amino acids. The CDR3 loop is CASSLGREGYTF. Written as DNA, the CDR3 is TGTGCCAGCAGCTTAGGCAGGGAAGGCTACACCTTC.

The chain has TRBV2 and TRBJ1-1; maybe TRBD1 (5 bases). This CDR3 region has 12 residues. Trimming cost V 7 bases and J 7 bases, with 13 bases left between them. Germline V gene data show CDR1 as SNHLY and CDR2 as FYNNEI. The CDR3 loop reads CASTRGGDEAFF. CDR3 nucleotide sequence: TGTGCCAGCACTCGGGGGGGTGATGAAGCTTTCTTT.

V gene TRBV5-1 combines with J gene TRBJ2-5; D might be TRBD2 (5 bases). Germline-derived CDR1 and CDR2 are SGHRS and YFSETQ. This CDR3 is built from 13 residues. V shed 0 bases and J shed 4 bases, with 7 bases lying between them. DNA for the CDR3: TGCGCCAGCAGCTTGGGTGGAGGAGAGACCCAGTACTTC. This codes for CASSLGGGETQYF.

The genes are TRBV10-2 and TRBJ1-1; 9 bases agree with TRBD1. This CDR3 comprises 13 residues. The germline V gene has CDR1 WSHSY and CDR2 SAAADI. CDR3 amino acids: CAVARDRVTEAFF. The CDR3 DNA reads TGCGCAGTAGCCCGGGACAGGGTCACTGAAGCTTTCTTT.

CDR3 amino acids: CASPGQLNPPSDSPLHF. In DNA, the CDR3 is TGCGCCAGCCCGGGACAGCTAAACCCACCGTCGGATTCACCCCTCCACTTT. The V call is TRBV23-1, the J call TRBJ1-6, with 7 nucleotides matching TRBD1. TRBV23-1 belongs to the ORF category, with a function that is uncertain. The CDR3 is 17 residues long. V was pared by 8 bases and J by 8 bases, with 18 bases of the junction left unmatched.

The CDR3 loop reads CASSLGGEEMNTEAFF. The CDR3 DNA reads TGTGCCAGCAGCTTAGGGGGAGAGGAAATGAACACTGAAGCTTTCTTT. The chain couples TRBV5-4 to TRBJ1-1; possibly TRBD1 for D (6 bases). CDR1 is SGHNT, CDR2 YYREEE, per germline (reference sequence). The CDR3 runs 16 residues. Trimming took off 2 bases at V and 0 bases at J, with 14 bases between the two ends.

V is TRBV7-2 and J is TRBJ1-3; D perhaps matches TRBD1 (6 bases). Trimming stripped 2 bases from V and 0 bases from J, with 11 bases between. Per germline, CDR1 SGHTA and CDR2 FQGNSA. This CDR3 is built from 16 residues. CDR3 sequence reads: CASSLRQGPSGNTIYF. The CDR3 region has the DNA TGTGCCAGCAGCTTACGTCAGGGGCCCTCTGGAAACACCATATATTTT.

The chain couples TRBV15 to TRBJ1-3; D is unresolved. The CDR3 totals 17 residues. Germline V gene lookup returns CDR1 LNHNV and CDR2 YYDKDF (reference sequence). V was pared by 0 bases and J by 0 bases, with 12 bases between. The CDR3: CATSRDRGSGSGNTIYF. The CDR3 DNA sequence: TGTGCCACCAGCAGAGATCGGGGAAGCGGCTCTGGAAACACCATATATTTT.

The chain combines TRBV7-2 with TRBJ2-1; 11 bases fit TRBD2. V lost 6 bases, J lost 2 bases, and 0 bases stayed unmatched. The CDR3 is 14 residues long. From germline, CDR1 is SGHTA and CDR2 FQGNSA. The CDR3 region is CASRLAGAYNEQFF. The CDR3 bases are TGTGCCAGCAGACTAGCGGGGGCCTACAATGAGCAGTTCTTC.

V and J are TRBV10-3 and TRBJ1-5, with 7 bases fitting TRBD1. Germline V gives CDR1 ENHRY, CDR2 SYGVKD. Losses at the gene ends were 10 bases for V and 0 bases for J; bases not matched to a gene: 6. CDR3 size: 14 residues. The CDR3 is CATRGANSNQPQHF. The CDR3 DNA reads TGTGCCACCAGGGGGGCTAATAGCAATCAGCCCCAGCATTTT.

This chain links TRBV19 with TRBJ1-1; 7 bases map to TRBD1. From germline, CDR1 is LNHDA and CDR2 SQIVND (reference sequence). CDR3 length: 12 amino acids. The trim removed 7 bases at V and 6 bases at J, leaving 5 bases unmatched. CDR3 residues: CASKQGGSEAFF. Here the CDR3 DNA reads TGTGCCAGTAAGCAGGGGGGTTCTGAAGCTTTCTTT.

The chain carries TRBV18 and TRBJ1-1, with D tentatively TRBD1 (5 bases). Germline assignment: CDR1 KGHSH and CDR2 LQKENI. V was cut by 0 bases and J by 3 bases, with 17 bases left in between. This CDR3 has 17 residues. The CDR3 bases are TGTGCCAGCTCACCACCGGGAGGACCCGGGGGGTACACTGAAGCTTTCTTT. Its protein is CASSPPGGPGGYTEAFF.

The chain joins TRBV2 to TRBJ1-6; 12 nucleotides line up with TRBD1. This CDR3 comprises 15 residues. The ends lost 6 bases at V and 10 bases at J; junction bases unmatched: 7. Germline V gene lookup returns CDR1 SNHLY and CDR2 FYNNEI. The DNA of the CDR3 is TGTGCCAGCAGGAGGGACAGGGGGCTTTCATCACCCCTCCACTTT. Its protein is CASRRDRGLSSPLHF.

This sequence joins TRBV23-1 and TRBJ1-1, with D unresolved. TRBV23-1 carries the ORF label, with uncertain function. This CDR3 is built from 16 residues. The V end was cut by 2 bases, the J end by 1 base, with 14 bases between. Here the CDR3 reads CASSQPPGVWNTEAFF. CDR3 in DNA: TGCGCCAGCAGTCAACCCCCGGGAGTGTGGAACACTGAAGCTTTCTTT.

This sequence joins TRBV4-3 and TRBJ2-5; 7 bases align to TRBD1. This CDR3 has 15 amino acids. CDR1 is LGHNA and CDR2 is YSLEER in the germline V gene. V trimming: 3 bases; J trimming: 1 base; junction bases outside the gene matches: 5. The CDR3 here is CASSHTTGFQETQYF. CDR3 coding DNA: TGCGCCAGCAGCCATACGACAGGGTTCCAAGAGACCCAGTACTTC.

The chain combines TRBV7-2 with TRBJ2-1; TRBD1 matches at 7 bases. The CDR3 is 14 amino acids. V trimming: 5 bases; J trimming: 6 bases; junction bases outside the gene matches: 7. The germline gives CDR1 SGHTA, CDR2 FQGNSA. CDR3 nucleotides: TGTGCCAGCAGCCCACGAACAGGGGTCAATGAGCAGTTCTTC. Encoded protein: CASSPRTGVNEQFF.

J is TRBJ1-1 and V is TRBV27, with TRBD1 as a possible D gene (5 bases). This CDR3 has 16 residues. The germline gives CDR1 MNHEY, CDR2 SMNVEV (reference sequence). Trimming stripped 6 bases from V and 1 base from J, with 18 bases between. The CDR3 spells CASSHQPGQPNTEAFF. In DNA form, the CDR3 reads TGTGCCAGCAGCCACCAACCAGGACAACCGAACACTGAAGCTTTCTTT.

In DNA, the CDR3 is TGCGCCAGCAGCTTGATGGGCCAGCGGGGGTACGAGCAGTACTTC. Translated: CASSLMGQRGYEQYF. The chain has TRBV5-1 and TRBJ2-7; 8 bases line up with TRBD2. V gave up 1 base and J gave up 4 bases; unmatched junction bases: 7. From germline, CDR1 is SGHRS and CDR2 YFSETQ. This CDR3 contains 15 residues.

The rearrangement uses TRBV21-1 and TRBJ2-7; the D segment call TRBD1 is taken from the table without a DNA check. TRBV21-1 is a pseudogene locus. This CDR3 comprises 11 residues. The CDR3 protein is CASTSGNEQYF. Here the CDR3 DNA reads TGTGCCAGCACCTCAGGGAACGAGCAGTACTTC.

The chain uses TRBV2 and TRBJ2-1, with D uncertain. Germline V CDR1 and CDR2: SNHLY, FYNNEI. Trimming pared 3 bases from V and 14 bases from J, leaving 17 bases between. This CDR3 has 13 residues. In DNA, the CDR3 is TGTGCCAGCAGTGAGGGCAGGCTGGGCGTTAAGTTCTTC. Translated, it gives CASSEGRLGVKFF. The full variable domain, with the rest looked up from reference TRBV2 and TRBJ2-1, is EPEVTQTPSHQVTQMGQEVILRCVPISNHLYFYWYRQILGQKVEFLVSFYNNEISEKSEIFDDQFSVERPDGSNFTLKIRSTKLEDSAMYFCASSEGRLGVKFFGPGTRLTVL.

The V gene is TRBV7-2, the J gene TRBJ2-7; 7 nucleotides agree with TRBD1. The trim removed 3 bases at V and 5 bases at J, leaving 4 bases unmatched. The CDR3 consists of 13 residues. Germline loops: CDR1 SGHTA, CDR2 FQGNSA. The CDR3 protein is CASSLGQMHEQYF. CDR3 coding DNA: TGTGCCAGCAGCTTGGGACAGATGCACGAGCAGTACTTC.

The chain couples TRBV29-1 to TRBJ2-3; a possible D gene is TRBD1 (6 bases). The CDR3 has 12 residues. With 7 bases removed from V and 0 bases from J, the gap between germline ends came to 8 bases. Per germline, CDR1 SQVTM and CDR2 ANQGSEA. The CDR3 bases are TGCAGCGCTGGACAGAGCACAGATACGCAGTATTTT. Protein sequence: CSAGQSTDTQYF.

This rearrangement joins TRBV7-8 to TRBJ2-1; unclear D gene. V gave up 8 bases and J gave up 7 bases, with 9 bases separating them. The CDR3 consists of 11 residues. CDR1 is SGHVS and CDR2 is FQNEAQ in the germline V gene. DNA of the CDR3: TGTGCCAGCGTAATCGTGAATGAGCAGTTCTTC. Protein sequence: CASVIVNEQFF. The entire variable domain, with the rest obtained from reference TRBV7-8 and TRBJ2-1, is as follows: GAGVSQSPRYKVAKRGQDVALRCDPISGHVSLFWYQQALGQGPEFLTYFQNEAQLDKSGLPSDRFFAERPEGSVSTLKIQRTQQEDSAVYLCASVIVNEQFFGPGTRLTVL.

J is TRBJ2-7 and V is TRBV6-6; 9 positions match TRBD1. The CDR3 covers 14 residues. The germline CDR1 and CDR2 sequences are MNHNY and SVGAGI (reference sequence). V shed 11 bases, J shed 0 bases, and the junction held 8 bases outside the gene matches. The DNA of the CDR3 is TGTGCCGCTATGGGACAGGGAGGCTCCTACGAGCAGTACTTC. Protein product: CAAMGQGGSYEQYF.

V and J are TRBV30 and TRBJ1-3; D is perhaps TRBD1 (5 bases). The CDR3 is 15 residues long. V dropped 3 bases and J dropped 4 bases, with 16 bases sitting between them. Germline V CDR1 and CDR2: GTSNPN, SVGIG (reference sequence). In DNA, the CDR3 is TGTGCCTGGAGCGGGCAGGGTGCGAGGGGAAACACCATATATTTT. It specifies CAWSGQGARGNTIYF.

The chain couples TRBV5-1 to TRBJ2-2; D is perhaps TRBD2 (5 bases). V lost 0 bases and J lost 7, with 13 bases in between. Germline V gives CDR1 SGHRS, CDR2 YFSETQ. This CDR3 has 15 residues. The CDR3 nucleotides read TGCGCCAGCAGCTTGGTCGGCCCCGAGGGCGGGGAGCTGTTTTTT. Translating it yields CASSLVGPEGGELFF.

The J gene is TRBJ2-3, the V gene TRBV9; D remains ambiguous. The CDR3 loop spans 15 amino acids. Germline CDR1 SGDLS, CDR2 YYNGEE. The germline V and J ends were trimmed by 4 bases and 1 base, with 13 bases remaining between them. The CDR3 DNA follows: TGTGCCAGCAGCCGTTCGGGTTTTCGCACAGATACGCAGTATTTT. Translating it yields CASSRSGFRTDTQYF.

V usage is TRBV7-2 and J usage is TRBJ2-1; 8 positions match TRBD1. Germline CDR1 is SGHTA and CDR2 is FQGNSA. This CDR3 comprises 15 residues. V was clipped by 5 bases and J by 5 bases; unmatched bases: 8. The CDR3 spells CASSHRQGIDNEQFF. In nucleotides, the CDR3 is TGTGCCAGCAGCCACAGACAGGGGATTGACAATGAGCAGTTCTTC.

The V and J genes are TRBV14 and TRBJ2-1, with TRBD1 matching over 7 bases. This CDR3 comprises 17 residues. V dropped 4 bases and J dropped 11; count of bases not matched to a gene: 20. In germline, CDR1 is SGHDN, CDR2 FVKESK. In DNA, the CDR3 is TGTGCCAGCAGCCGGCCGACCAAGGGACAGAGCCGAGAACAGCAGTTCTTC. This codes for CASSRPTKGQSREQQFF. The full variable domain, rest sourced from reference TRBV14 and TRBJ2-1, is EAGVTQFPSHSVIEKGQTVTLRCDPISGHDNLYWYRRVMGKEIKFLLHFVKESKQDESGMPNNRFLAERTGGTYSTLKVQPAELEDSGVYFCASSRPTKGQSREQQFFGPGTRLTVL.